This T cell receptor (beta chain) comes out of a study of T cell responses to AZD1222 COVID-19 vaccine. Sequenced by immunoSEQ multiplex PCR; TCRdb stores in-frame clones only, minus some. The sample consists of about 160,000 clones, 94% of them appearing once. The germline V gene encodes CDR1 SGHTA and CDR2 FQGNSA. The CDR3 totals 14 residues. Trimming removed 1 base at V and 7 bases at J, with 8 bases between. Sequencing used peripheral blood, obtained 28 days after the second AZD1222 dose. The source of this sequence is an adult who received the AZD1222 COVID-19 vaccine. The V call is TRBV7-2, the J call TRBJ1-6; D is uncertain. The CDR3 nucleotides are TGTGCCAGCAGCTTAGACTCCTGGAATTCACCCCTCCACTTT. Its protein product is CASSLDSWNSPLHF.